Sequencing of this T cell receptor beta chain was carried out in a study of glioma-infiltrating T cells after dendritic cell vaccination. Germline CDR1 and CDR2: SQVTM and ANQGSEA. Trimming took 4 bases from V and 8 from J; bases not matched to a gene: 6. This CDR3 is 13 amino acids long. The PCR used 60 V beta and 13 J beta primers. The data were produced by immunoSEQ multiplex PCR, yet TCRdb's version contains in-frame clones alone and is incomplete. The table records 80,000 to 100,000 clones, about 80% of them present only once. The gene calls are TRBV29-1 and TRBJ2-1, with TRBD2 identical over 9 bases. The TCR was taken from a human donor with glioblastoma. The sample was blood, taken before dendritic cell vaccination. The CDR3 here is CSVGLAGMHEQFF. The CDR3 DNA reads TGCAGCGTTGGGCTAGCGGGGATGCATGAGCAGTTCTTC.